The T cell receptor beta chain described here comes from a study of PD-1 blockade in mismatch repair-deficient tumors. Study in general: Enrolled about 2013-2017, patients had progressing, pretreated mismatch repair-deficient cancers of 12 types. Study observations and caveats: After pembrolizumab, tumor-resident clones rose rapidly, then generally contracted before radiologic responses.

The table came from immunoSEQ multiplex PCR; TCRdb's copy has only in-frame clones and leaves some out. The table includes more than 50,000 clones, about nine tenths detected once. This clone was recorded only once. What it binds is not known. Mismatch repair deficiency was confirmed in all patients, by PCR or immunohistochemistry. TCRs were sequenced from three patients responding to pembrolizumab. The CDR3 is made up of 15 amino acids. Germline CDR1 and CDR2: SGHVS and FNYEAQ. Trimming took off 5 bases at V and 0 bases at J, with 11 bases between the two ends. Material: peripheral blood, obtained 52 weeks after starting pembrolizumab. The chain is built from TRBV7-6 and TRBJ2-1, with D unclear. This TCR was sampled from an adult with mismatch repair-deficient cancer. The CDR3 DNA is TGTGCCAGCAGCAACTTCCCCCTCTCCTACAATGAGCAGTTCTTC. Encoded protein: CASSNFPLSYNEQFF. Based on the CDR3 plus reference TRBV7-6 and TRBJ2-1, the full variable domain is GAGVSQSPRYKVTKRGQDVALRCDPISGHVSLYWYRQALGQGPEFLTYFNYEAQQDKSGLPNDRFSAERPEGSISTLTIQRTEQRDSAMYRCASSNFPLSYNEQFFGPGTRLTVL.